This TCR beta chain came from a study of T cell responses to AZD1222 COVID-19 vaccine. At the level of the study: Both about-4-week and about-12-week second-dose recipients were combined.

Notes on the study in general: With dominance at 160-218 and 743-854, vaccine-associated CD4 TCRs spanned spike. Clonal diversity was possibly underestimated, and white British individuals and females predominated among donors.

As to this clone: Its antigen is not identified.

This table comes from immunoSEQ multiplex PCR, and its TCRdb copy is limited to in-frame clones, with some not included. Among some 150,000 clones listed, around 90% were seen once. The V gene's germline CDR1 is KGHDR and CDR2 SFDVKD. CDR3 length: 14 amino acids. V was shortened by 5 bases and J by 2 bases, with 10 bases between the two germline ends. The TCR comes from an adult in good health. The sample here was peripheral blood, taken on day 0 of AZD1222 vaccination. The V gene is TRBV24-1, the J gene TRBJ2-3; no reliable D call. The CDR3, as DNA: TGTGCCACCAGTGGGCAGGCCATCACAGATACGCAGTATTTT. This translates into CATSGQAITDTQYF.